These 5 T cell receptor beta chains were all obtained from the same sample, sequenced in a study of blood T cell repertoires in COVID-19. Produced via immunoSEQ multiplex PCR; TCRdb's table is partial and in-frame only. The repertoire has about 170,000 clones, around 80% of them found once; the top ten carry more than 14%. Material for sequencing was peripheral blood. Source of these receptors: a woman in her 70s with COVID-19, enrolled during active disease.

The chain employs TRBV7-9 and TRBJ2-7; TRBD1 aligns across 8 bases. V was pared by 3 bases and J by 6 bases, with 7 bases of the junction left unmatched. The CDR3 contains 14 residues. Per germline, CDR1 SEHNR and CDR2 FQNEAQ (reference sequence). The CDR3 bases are TGTGCCAGCAGCTTTCCGGGACAGGCGGGCGAGCAGTACTTC. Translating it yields CASSFPGQAGEQYF.

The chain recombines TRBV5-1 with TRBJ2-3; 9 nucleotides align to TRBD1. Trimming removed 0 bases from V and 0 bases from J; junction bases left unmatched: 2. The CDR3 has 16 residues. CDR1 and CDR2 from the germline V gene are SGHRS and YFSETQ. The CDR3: CASSLGGQGSTDTQYF. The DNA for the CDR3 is TGCGCCAGCAGCTTGGGGGGACAGGGAAGCACAGATACGCAGTATTTT. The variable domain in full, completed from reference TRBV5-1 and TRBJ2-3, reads KAGVTQTPRYLIKTRGQQVTLSCSPISGHRSVSWYQQTPGQGLQFLFEYFSETQRNKGNFPGRFSGRQFSNSRSEMNVSTLELGDSALYLCASSLGGQGSTDTQYFGPGTRLTVL.

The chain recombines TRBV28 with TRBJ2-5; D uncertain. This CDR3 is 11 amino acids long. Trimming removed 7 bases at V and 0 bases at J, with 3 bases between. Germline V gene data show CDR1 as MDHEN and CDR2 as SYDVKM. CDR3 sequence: CASTNQETQYF. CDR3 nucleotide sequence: TGTGCCAGCACCAACCAAGAGACCCAGTACTTC.

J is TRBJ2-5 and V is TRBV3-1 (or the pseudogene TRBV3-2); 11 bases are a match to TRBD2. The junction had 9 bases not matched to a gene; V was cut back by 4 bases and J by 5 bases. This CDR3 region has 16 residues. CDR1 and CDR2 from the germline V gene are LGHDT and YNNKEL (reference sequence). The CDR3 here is CASSLLAGGPRETQYF. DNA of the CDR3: TGTGCCAGCAGCCTTTTAGCGGGAGGGCCGAGGGAGACCCAGTACTTC.

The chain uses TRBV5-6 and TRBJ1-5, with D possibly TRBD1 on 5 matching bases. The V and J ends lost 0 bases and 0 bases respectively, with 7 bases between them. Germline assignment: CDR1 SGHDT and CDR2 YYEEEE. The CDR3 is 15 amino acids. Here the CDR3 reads CASSLGDFSNQPQHF. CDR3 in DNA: TGTGCCAGCAGCTTGGGGGACTTTAGCAATCAGCCCCAGCATTTT.